This TCR beta chain was captured by sequencing in a study of blood T cell repertoires in COVID-19. In the study overall: Samples of COVID-19 (acute and convalescent) were obtained from the United States, Italy and Spain.

The length of the CDR3 is 15 residues. Trimming removed 4 bases at V and 2 bases at J, with 14 bases between. The germline CDR1 and CDR2 sequences are SGHTA and FQGNSA. Method: immunoSEQ multiplex PCR; TCRdb's copy keeps in-frame clones and lacks some. Among about 89,000 clones listed, about three quarters were seen once. The source material was peripheral blood. The clonotype comes from a woman older than 75 with acute or convalescent COVID-19. The V gene is TRBV7-2, the J gene TRBJ1-2, with D perhaps matching TRBD1 (6 bases). The CDR3 coding sequence is TGTGCCAGCAGCTCGCCCCGTCAGGGGAACTATGGCTACACCTTC. Its protein product is CASSSPRQGNYGYTF.